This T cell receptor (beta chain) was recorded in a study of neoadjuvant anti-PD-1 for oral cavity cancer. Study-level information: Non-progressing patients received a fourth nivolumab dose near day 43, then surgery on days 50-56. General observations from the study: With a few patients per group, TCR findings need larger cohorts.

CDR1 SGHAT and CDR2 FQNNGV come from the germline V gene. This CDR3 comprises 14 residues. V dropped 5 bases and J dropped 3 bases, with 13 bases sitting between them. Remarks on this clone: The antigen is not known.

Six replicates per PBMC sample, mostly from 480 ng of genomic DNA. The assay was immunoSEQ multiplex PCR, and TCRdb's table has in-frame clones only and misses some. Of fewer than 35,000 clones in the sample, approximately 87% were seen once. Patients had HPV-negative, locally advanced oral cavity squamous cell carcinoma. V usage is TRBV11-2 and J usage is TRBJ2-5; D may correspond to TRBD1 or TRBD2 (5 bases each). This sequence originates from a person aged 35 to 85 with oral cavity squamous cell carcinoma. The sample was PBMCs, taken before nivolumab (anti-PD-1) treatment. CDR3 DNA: TGTGCCAGCAGCCCCGGGGACGGAGAAGAGACCCAGTACTTC. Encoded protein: CASSPGDGEETQYF.